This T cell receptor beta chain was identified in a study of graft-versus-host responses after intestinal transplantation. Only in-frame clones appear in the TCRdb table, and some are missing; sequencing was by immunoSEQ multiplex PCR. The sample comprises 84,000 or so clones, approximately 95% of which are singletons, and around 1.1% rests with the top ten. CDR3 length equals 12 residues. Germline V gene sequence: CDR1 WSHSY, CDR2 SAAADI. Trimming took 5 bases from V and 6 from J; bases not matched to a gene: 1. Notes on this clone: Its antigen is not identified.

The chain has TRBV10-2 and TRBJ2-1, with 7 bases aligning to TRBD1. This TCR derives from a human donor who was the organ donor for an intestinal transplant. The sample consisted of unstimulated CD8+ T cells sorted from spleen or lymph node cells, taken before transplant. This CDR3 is CASSWTGNEQFF. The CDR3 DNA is TGCGCCAGCAGTTGGACAGGCAATGAGCAGTTCTTC.